What follows are 13 T cell receptor beta chains derived from one specimen sequenced in a study of spatial heterogeneity in lung cancer. This sample's time point: sample taken at primary tumor resection. Whole RNA from tumor, nontumor lung or frozen PBMC was sequenced unsorted. Via MiXCR, TCRdb re-called the 5' RACE reads, giving one row per CDR3 protein. The sample holds 10,000 to 15,000 distinct CDR3 sequences, approximately 6.2% seen once. The sample in question was normal lung tissue next to the tumor, obtained at surgery. These TCRs come from a male donor with early-stage non-small cell lung cancer.

This clonotype has a count of ten or more. This beta chain came through as a stray read in a library set up for alpha chains, and its size says little. The V call is TRBV12-2, the J call TRBJ1-1; the DNA was not used to check the table's D call, TRBD1. TRBV12-2 has pseudogene status. The CDR3 loop spans 20 amino acids. The CDR3 bases are TGTGCAAGTCGCTCGACAGGGGCCCTGCACTTACAGGGGCAGATCACTGAAGCTTTCTTT. It is translated as CASRSTGALHLQGQITEAFF.

This clonotype was counted at least ten times. This beta chain is off target for a library built for alpha chains, so its abundance means little. The chain is built from TRBV20-1 and TRBJ2-3, with 7 bases lining up with TRBD2. Trimming removed 6 bases from V and 2 bases from J; junction bases left unmatched: 14. Germline CDR1 is DFQATT and CDR2 is SNEGSKA (reference sequence). CDR3 size: 16 residues. CDR3 in amino acids: CSAGGRAAHITDTQYF. The CDR3 DNA follows: TGCAGTGCGGGTGGGAGGGCAGCACATATCACAGATACGCAGTATTTT.

This clonotype was observed many times. The library was built for alpha chains, so this beta chain is an off-target read and its size means little. J is TRBJ2-3 and V is TRBV20-1; tentative D call: TRBD2 (6 bases). V was cut by 3 bases and J by 1 base, with 17 bases left in between. The CDR3 covers 16 residues. Germline CDR1 DFQATT, CDR2 SNEGSKA (reference sequence). The CDR3 DNA sequence: TGCAGTGCTAGGTTGTTAGGAACTAGCCGCACAGATACGCAGTATTTT. Translated, it gives CSARLLGTSRTDTQYF.

This clonotype was seen at least ten times. Because this beta chain is a stray read in a library intended to capture alpha chains, its abundance should not be given much weight. The J gene is TRBJ1-1, the V gene TRBV12-3 or TRBV12-4; tentatively, D is TRBD1 (5 bases). V was shortened by 6 bases and J by 6 bases, with 20 bases between the two germline ends. This CDR3 region has 15 residues. The CDR3 spells CASSLPRAHGAEAFF. Here the CDR3 DNA reads TGTGCCAGCAGCCTCCCCAGGGCCCACGGGGCTGAAGCTTTCTTT.

This clonotype is deemed medium-sized (0.01 to 0.1%). A library made for alpha chains picked up this beta chain off target, so its size means little. The gene calls are TRBV6-9 and TRBJ2-1; D ambiguous. Germline assignment: CDR1 MNHGY and CDR2 SVAAGI. V was shortened by 6 bases and J by 15 bases, with 15 bases between the two germline ends. CDR3 size: 11 residues. DNA for the CDR3: TGTGCCAGCAGACACAACTCGAGACCGTTCTTC. It codes for CASRHNSRPFF.

About this clonotype: This beta chain came through as a stray read in a library set up for alpha chains, and its size says little. The chain has TRBV7-8 and TRBJ2-5, with 10 nucleotides matching TRBD2. This CDR3 has 16 amino acids. Per the germline V gene, CDR1 is SGHVS and CDR2 is FQNEAQ. The trim removed 5 bases at V and 5 bases at J, leaving 11 bases unmatched. For the CDR3, the DNA is TGTGCCAGCAGCGTGCCAGCGGGAGGGCCTCGGGAGACCCAGTACTTC. It yields the protein CASSVPAGGPRETQYF.

This clonotype was observed a handful of times. This beta chain lies outside the target of a library built for alpha chains; its clone size means little. V gene TRBV4-1 combines with J gene TRBJ2-1, with 14 bases matching TRBD2. The CDR3 totals 19 residues. With 0 bases clipped from V and 1 base from J, the junction kept 5 bases outside the gene matches. Germline CDR1 and CDR2: MGHRA and YSYEKL. The CDR3 sequence is CASSQEGTSGGRSYNEQFF. The CDR3 DNA reads as TGCGCCAGCAGCCAAGAAGGGACTAGCGGGGGTCGGTCCTACAATGAGCAGTTCTTC.

Ten or more counts support this clonotype. This beta chain is an unintended read in a library built for alpha chains; its size means little. The chain carries TRBV20-1 and TRBJ2-3, with 9 nucleotides matching TRBD2. Unmatched junction bases numbered 6, after V lost 1 base and J lost 4 bases. The CDR3 covers 15 residues. Per germline, CDR1 DFQATT and CDR2 SNEGSKA (reference sequence). The CDR3 DNA reads as TGCAGTGCTAGAGGCGGCGGGAGGGCCCCAGATACGCAGTATTTT. Protein: CSARGGGRAPDTQYF.

This clonotype has just a few counts. Since it is a stray read in a library aimed at alpha chains, this beta chain has a size that is not meaningful. This chain connects TRBV10-3 to TRBJ2-1; D is uncertain. V was trimmed by 7 bases and J by 0 bases, leaving 13 bases between them. CDR3 length: 15 residues. CDR1 is ENHRY, CDR2 SYGVKD, per germline. The CDR3 DNA reads as TGTGCCATCACCCCAGGCGGTGACTCCTACAATGAGCAGTTCTTC. Amino acids: CAITPGGDSYNEQFF.

There are many counts of this clonotype. In a library made to pick up alpha chains, this beta chain is a stray read with a size that means little. The chain combines TRBV5-1 with TRBJ2-1; 11 bases align to TRBD2. V lost 1 base and J lost 8; bases outside the gene matches: 5. The germline gives CDR1 SGHRS, CDR2 YFSETQ. The CDR3 totals 15 residues. In DNA, the CDR3 is TGCGCCAGCAGCTTGTTCACTAGCGGGAGTTATGAGCAGTTCTTC. Its protein is CASSLFTSGSYEQFF.

By sample fraction, this clonotype is medium-sized. This beta chain is off target for a library built for alpha chains, so its abundance means little. The V and J genes are TRBV6-6 and TRBJ1-1, with D possibly matching TRBD1 (5 bases). CDR1 is MNHNY and CDR2 is SVGAGI in the germline V gene (reference sequence). Trimming shortened V by 5 bases and J by 3 bases, and 10 bases separated the two germline ends. The CDR3 sequence is 13 residues long. CDR3 sequence: CASSEGRYTEAFF. The DNA of the CDR3 is TGTGCCAGCAGTGAGGGACGGTACACTGAAGCTTTCTTT.

This clonotype was seen at least ten times. This beta chain is an unintended read in a library built for alpha chains; its size means little. The V and J genes are TRBV2 and TRBJ2-7, with 8 bases identical to TRBD1. The CDR3 is 14 amino acids. The germline gives CDR1 SNHLY, CDR2 FYNNEI. J was trimmed by 4 bases and V by 4 bases; bases with no gene match: 6. The DNA of the CDR3 is TGTGCCAGCAGTGGGGACAGGTTTACGTACGAGCAGTACTTC. Its protein product is CASSGDRFTYEQYF.

Many counts were recorded for this clonotype. The library was built for alpha chains, so this beta chain is an off-target read and its size means little. CDR3 in DNA: TGCAGCGTTAAGGCCGGAGCTAACTATGGCTACACCTTC. Amino acids: CSVKAGANYGYTF. The chain joins TRBV29-1 to TRBJ1-2, with unresolved D. Trimming cost V 5 bases and J 0 bases, with 10 bases left between them. The CDR3 spans 13 residues. The germline V gene encodes CDR1 SQVTM and CDR2 ANQGSEA.